This T cell receptor beta chain was captured by sequencing in a study of patients and donors after allogeneic stem cell transplantation (dated by TCRdb to 2019 to 2021). The CDR3 measures 13 amino acids from cysteine to phenylalanine. Here the CDR3 DNA is all that survives: 39 bases in frame from base 1. Via the germline V gene, CDR1 is ENHRY and CDR2 SYGVKD. V loses 3 bases, J loses 4 bases, and the germline ends lie 7 bases apart. Library prep was done by RT-PCR. Sequenced on a NextSeq 550. TCRdb reprocessed the public reads (quality trimming at Q25 with fastp, clone calling with MiXCR) and kept in-frame beta chains. Identical CDR3 protein sequences are pooled into one entry, listed with their most common genes and DNA. A total of 9,000 to 10,000 distinct CDR3 sequences appear in this sample, 5.9% of them only once. The ten largest clones capture 20% to 30% of the sample. This clonotype was counted many times. Its antigen specificity is not known. It has no much larger one-base neighbor in the sample; base qualities were not kept.

Sequenced input: blood, either unsorted or a sorted T cell fraction (not recorded which). Here the chain combines TRBV10-3 and TRBJ1-3, with the D segment identity uncertain. The receptor was derived from a human donor who was either an allogeneic HSCT recipient or a stem cell or donor lymphocyte infusion donor (not recorded which). It is not recorded whose cells these are; they may come from a transplant donor. CDR3 region: CAISEKQGNTIYF. The sequenced DNA is TGTGCCATCAGTGAAAAACAAGGAAACACCATATATTTT.